The 18 T cell receptor beta chains below all came from one sample that was sequenced in a study of T cell repertoires in cytomegalovirus infection. TCRdb fed the reads into MiXCR, producing one record per CDR3 protein. The repertoire holds about 740,000 distinct CDR3 sequences, with roughly a third as singletons. Sequencing was done on a sample of PBMCs. These receptor sequences come from a human donor in good health (CMV status not recorded). Some clones in this sample may be carry-over from other donors' samples.

This chain uses TRBV2 with TRBJ2-5; TRBD2 aligns across 10 bases. Germline loops: CDR1 SNHLY, CDR2 FYNNEI. The CDR3 totals 15 residues. The J segment lost 0 bases and the V segment lost 6 bases, leaving 4 bases of the junction unmatched. This chain's CDR3 is CASSSLAGDQETQYF. CDR3 nucleotides: TGTGCCAGCAGCAGCCTAGCGGGAGACCAAGAGACCCAGTACTTC. Combining the CDR3 with reference TRBV2 and TRBJ2-5 gives the whole variable domain EPEVTQTPSHQVTQMGQEVILRCVPISNHLYFYWYRQILGQKVEFLVSFYNNEISEKSEIFDDQFSVERPDGSNFTLKIRSTKLEDSAMYFCASSSLAGDQETQYFGPGTRLLVL.

Worth noting for this clonotype: The final CDR3 position lacks the conserved phenylalanine or tryptophan, pointing to a likely read error. V and J are TRBV11-3 and TRBJ2-1; D perhaps matches TRBD2 (5 bases). Germline V CDR1 and CDR2: SGHNT, YENEEA. V was shortened by 5 bases and J by 6 bases, with 23 bases between the two germline ends. The CDR3 length is 17 residues. This CDR3 reads CASSHPGVGERGNEQFC. The CDR3 DNA is TGTGCCAGCAGCCACCCCGGGGTTGGCGAAAGAGGCAATGAGCAGTTCTGC.

V usage is TRBV7-2 and J usage is TRBJ2-7, with TRBD1 matching 9 bases. The V and J ends lost 3 bases and 0 bases, in that order; junction bases with no gene match: 15. The CDR3 has 19 residues. Germline loops: CDR1 SGHTA, CDR2 FQGNSA. CDR3 in amino acids: CASSFGTGRLILPSYEQYF. The DNA of the CDR3 is TGTGCCAGCAGCTTTGGGACAGGGAGGTTAATACTTCCCTCCTACGAGCAGTACTTC.

This clonotype was seen more than once but under ten times. The chain carries TRBV6-5 and TRBJ2-1; a weak D match, TRBD2 (6 bases). The ends were cut back, 2 bases at V and 8 bases at J, with 10 bases in the middle. This CDR3 is 13 amino acids long. CDR1 and CDR2 (germline): MNHEY, SVGAGI. Here the CDR3 reads CASSYGEADEQFF. The CDR3 coding sequence is TGTGCCAGCAGTTACGGGGAGGCCGATGAGCAGTTCTTC.

V and J are TRBV30 and TRBJ2-5, with 7 nucleotides matching TRBD1. The junction had 9 bases not matched to a gene; V was cut back by 8 bases and J by 3 bases. Germline CDR1 and CDR2: GTSNPN and SVGIG (reference sequence). The CDR3 is made up of 13 amino acids. The CDR3 loop reads CAASRGGEETQYF. As DNA, the CDR3 is TGTGCCGCCTCGCGAGGGGGCGAAGAGACCCAGTACTTC.

The chain recombines TRBV12-3 or TRBV12-4 with TRBJ2-1; 7 bases line up with TRBD1. The CDR3 is made up of 13 amino acids. Trimming took 8 bases from V and 5 from J; bases not matched to a gene: 6. The CDR3 sequence is CASGTATDNEQFF. The CDR3 DNA is TGTGCCAGCGGGACAGCCACTGACAATGAGCAGTTCTTC.

The chain uses TRBV20-1 and TRBJ2-1, with D possibly being TRBD2 (5 bases). Germline V CDR1 and CDR2: DFQATT, SNEGSKA (reference sequence). Trimming shortened V by 5 bases and J by 0 bases, and 14 bases separated the two germline ends. The CDR3 runs 15 residues. The CDR3 protein is CSARRLAVSYNEQFF. CDR3 sequence (DNA): TGCAGTGCTCGCCGCCTAGCCGTCTCCTACAATGAGCAGTTCTTC.

This clonotype came up a few times. V and J are TRBV28 and TRBJ2-5; D possibly corresponds to TRBD1 (6 bases). V shed 6 bases and J shed 5 bases, with 16 bases lying between them. CDR3 length: 14 amino acids. Germline V gene lookup returns CDR1 MDHEN and CDR2 SYDVKM. The CDR3 nucleotides read TGTGCCAGCAGCCAAACAGGGTTCGAGGAGACCCAGTACTTC. It yields the protein CASSQTGFEETQYF.

The sample holds a few counts of this clonotype. The V gene is TRBV28, the J gene TRBJ2-2, with 8 positions matching TRBD2. J gave up 5 bases and V 6 bases, and 11 bases lay outside the gene matches. The CDR3 runs to 16 residues. The germline CDR1 and CDR2 sequences are MDHEN and SYDVKM. CDR3 region: CASSPTSVGKTGELFF. CDR3 coding DNA: TGTGCCAGCAGCCCGACTAGCGTTGGAAAAACCGGGGAGCTGTTTTTT.

This chain joins TRBV7-3 and TRBJ1-1, with a possible D match to TRBD1 (5 bases). V lost 3 bases to trimming and J lost 1 base, with 9 bases between them. The germline V gene encodes CDR1 SGHTA and CDR2 FQGTGA. This CDR3 region has 14 residues. CDR3 nucleotide sequence: TGTGCCAGCAGCTTTCCGACAGAGAACACTGAAGCTTTCTTT. It encodes CASSFPTENTEAFF.

This clonotype was counted only a few times. The chain employs TRBV10-3 and TRBJ1-1, with a weak D call TRBD1 (5 bases). Trimming shortened V by 8 bases and J by 1 base, and 11 bases separated the two germline ends. Germline assignment: CDR1 ENHRY and CDR2 SYGVKD. The CDR3 has 13 residues. CDR3 sequence: CAIAQTENTEAFF. The CDR3 DNA is TGTGCCATCGCTCAGACAGAGAACACTGAAGCTTTCTTT.

The CDR3 nucleotides are TGTGCCAGCAGCTATTCAGGGGGAAACCACTATGGCTACACCTTC. Amino acids: CASSYSGGNHYGYTF. The gene calls are TRBV7-2 and TRBJ1-2; 7 bases agree with TRBD1. The J segment lost 3 bases and the V segment lost 4 bases, leaving 8 bases of the junction unmatched. CDR1 SGHTA and CDR2 FQGNSA come from the germline V gene. The CDR3 is 15 residues long. Drawing the rest from reference TRBV7-2 and TRBJ1-2, the complete variable domain is GAGVSQSPSNKVTEKGKDVELRCDPISGHTALYWYRQSLGQGLEFLIYFQGNSAPDKSGLPSDRFSAERTGGSVSTLTIQRTQQEDSAVYLCASSYSGGNHYGYTFGSGTRLTVV.

There are a few counts of this clonotype. The chain uses TRBV5-4 and TRBJ2-1; 12 bases agree with TRBD2. The trim removed 0 bases at V and 7 bases at J, leaving 8 bases unmatched. The CDR3 is 17 residues long. Per germline, CDR1 SGHNT and CDR2 YYREEE (reference sequence). CDR3 DNA: TGTGCCAGCAGCTTGGGGACTAGCGGGGCGCGGGGTAATGAGCAGTTCTTC. This translates into CASSLGTSGARGNEQFF.

This clonotype was observed a handful of times. The V and J genes are TRBV11-2 and TRBJ2-7, with D possibly TRBD1 on 6 matching bases. The length of the CDR3 is 15 residues. CDR1 SGHAT and CDR2 FQNNGV come from the germline V gene. The germline V and J ends were trimmed by 0 bases and 3 bases, with 12 bases remaining between them. CDR3 region: CASSLEQGNNYEQYF. CDR3 bases: TGTGCCAGCAGCTTAGAGCAGGGGAACAACTACGAGCAGTACTTC.

This clonotype was counted a few times. This chain connects TRBV12-5 to TRBJ2-1, with D possibly being TRBD2 (5 bases). The CDR3 sequence is 16 residues long. Trimming took 7 bases from V and 0 from J, leaving 16 bases between them. In germline, CDR1 is LGHNT, CDR2 FRNRAP. The CDR3 is CASAPLGGSSYNEQFF. In DNA form, the CDR3 reads TGTGCTAGTGCTCCCCTCGGAGGAAGCTCCTACAATGAGCAGTTCTTC.

This clonotype was counted between two and nine times. The chain is built from TRBV6-4 and TRBJ1-1; TRBD1 aligns across 7 bases. Germline V gene data show CDR1 as MRHNA and CDR2 as SNTAGT. There are 14 residues in the CDR3. With V trimmed by 6 bases and J by 4 bases, 8 bases remained unmatched. The DNA for the CDR3 is TGTGCCAGCAGACAGACAGGGTTGAGCACTGAAGCTTTCTTT. Translating gives CASRQTGLSTEAFF.

This clonotype occurred a few times. This chain joins TRBV6-1 and TRBJ2-1; 9 positions match TRBD1. Germline-derived CDR1 and CDR2 are MNHNS and SASEGT. This CDR3 has 16 amino acids. The J segment lost 6 bases and the V segment lost 7 bases, leaving 13 bases of the junction unmatched. The CDR3 sequence is CASTPSDRGYLNEQFF. In DNA form, the CDR3 reads TGTGCCAGCACCCCATCGGACAGGGGCTATCTCAATGAGCAGTTCTTC.

The rearrangement links TRBV4-2 to TRBJ2-1; D might be TRBD2 (5 bases). This CDR3 is 12 amino acids long. The germline V gene has CDR1 LGHNA and CDR2 YNFKEQ. The V end lost 1 base, the J end lost 9 bases, and 7 bases lay between the germline ends. CDR3: CASSQGETEQFF. CDR3 DNA: TGTGCCAGCAGCCAAGGGGAGACTGAGCAGTTCTTC.